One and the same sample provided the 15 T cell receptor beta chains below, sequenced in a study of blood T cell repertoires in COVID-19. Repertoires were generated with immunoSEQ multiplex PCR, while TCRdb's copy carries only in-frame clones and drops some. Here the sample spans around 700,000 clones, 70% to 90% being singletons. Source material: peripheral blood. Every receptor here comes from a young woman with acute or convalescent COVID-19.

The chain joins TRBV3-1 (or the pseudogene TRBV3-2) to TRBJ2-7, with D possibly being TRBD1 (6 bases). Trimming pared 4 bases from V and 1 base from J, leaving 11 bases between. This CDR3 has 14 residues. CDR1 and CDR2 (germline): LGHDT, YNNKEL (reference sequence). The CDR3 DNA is TGTGCCAGCAGCCGAACAGGGTTATCCTACGAGCAGTACTTC. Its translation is CASSRTGLSYEQYF.

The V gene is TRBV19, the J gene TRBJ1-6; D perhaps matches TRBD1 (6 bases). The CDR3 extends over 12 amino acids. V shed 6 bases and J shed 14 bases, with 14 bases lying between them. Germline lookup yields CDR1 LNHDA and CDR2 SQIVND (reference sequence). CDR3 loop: CASSADRGSLHF. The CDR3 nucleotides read TGTGCCAGTAGCGCGGACAGAGGTTCCCTCCACTTT.

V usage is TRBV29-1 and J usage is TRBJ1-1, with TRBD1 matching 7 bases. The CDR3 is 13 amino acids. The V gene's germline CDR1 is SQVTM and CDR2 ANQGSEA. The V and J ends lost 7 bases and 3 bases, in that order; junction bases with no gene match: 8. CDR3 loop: CSAGQGEDTEAFF. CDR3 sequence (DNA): TGCAGCGCCGGTCAGGGGGAAGACACTGAAGCTTTCTTT.

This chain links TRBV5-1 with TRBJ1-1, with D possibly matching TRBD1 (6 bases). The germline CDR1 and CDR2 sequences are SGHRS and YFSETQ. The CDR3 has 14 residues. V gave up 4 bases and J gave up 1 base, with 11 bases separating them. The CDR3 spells CASSRTETNTEAFF. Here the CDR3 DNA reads TGCGCCAGCAGCCGGACAGAGACGAACACTGAAGCTTTCTTT.

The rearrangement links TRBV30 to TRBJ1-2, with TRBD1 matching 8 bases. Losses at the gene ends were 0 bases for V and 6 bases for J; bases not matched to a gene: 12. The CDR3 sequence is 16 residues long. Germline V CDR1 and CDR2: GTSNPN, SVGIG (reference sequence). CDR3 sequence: CAWSVPRAAGGHGYTF. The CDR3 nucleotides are TGTGCCTGGAGTGTACCCCGGGCGGCAGGGGGCCATGGCTACACCTTC.

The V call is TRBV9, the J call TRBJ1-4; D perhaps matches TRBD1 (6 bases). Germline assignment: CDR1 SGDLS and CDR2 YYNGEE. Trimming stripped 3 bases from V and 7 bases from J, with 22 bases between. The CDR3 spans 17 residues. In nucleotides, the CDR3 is TGTGCCAGCAGCGCCTCCACGGGTGGGCAGGGGAGTGAAAAACTGTTTTTT. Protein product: CASSASTGGQGSEKLFF.

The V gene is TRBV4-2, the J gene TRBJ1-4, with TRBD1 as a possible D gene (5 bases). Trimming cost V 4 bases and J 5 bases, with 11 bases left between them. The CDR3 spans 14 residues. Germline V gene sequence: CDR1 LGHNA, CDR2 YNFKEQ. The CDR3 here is CASSPTDLNEKLFF. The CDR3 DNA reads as TGTGCCAGCAGCCCGACAGATTTAAATGAAAAACTGTTTTTT.

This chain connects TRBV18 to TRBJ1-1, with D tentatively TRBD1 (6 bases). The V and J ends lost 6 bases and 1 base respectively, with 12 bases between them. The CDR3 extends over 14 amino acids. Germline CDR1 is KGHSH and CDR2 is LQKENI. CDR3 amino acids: CASSGQTGNTEAFF. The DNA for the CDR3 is TGTGCCAGCTCTGGACAGACGGGGAACACTGAAGCTTTCTTT.

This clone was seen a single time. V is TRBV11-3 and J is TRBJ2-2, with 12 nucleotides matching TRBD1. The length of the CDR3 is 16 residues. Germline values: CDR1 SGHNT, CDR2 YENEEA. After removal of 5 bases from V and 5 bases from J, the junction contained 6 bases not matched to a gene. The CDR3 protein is CASSTWDRGQTGELFF. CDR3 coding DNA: TGTGCCAGCAGCACCTGGGACAGGGGGCAGACCGGGGAGCTGTTTTTT.

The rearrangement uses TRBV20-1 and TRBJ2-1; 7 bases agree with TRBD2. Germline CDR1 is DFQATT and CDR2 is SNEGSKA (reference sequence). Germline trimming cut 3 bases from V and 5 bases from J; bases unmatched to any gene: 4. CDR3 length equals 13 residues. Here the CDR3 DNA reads TGCAGTGCTAGTAGGGGACTAAACAATGAGCAGTTCTTC. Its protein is CSASRGLNNEQFF.

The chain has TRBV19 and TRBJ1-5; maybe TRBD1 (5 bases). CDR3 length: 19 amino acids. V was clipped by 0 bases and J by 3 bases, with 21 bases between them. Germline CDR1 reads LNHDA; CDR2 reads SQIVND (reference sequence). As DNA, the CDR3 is TGTGCCAGTAGTATAGATCTAGGACAAAAACCTACCTTCAATCAGCCCCAGCATTTT. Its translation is CASSIDLGQKPTFNQPQHF.

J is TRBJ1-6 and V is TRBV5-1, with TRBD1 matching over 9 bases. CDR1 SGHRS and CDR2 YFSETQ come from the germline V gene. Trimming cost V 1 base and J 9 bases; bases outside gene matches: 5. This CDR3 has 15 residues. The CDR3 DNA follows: TGCGCCAGCAGCTTGACCGGACAGGGGCGTTCACCCCTCCACTTT. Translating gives CASSLTGQGRSPLHF.

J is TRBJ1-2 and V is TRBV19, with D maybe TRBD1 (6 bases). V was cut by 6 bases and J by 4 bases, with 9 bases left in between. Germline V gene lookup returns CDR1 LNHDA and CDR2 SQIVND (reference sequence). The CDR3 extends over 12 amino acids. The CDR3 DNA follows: TGTGCCAGTAGGGTGGACAGCTATGGCTACACCTTC. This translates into CASRVDSYGYTF.

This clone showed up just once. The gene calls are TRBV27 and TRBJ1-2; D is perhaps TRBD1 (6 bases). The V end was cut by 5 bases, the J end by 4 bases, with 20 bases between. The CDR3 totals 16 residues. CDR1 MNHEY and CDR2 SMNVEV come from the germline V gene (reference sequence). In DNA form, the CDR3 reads TGTGCCAGCAGTCTTGGATCCGGGGAAGGGGGCTATGGCTACACCTTC. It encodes CASSLGSGEGGYGYTF.

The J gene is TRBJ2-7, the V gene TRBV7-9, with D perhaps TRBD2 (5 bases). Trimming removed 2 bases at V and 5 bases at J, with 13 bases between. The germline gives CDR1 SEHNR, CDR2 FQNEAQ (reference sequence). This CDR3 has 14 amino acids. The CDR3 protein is CASSLIGGADEQYF. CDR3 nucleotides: TGTGCCAGCAGCTTAATCGGAGGTGCCGACGAGCAGTACTTC.